This TCR beta chain was sequenced for a study of shared clonotypes between healthy human individuals. The ends were cut back, 3 bases at V and 0 bases at J, with 8 bases in the middle. Germline lookup yields CDR1 SGDLS and CDR2 YYNGEE. The CDR3 length is 14 residues. Libraries were prepared by immunoSEQ multiplex PCR; TCRdb keeps only in-frame clonotypes and omits some of them. The sample holds approximately 980,000 clones, less than 85% seen once. Splitting of CD4+ cells produced CD45RA+ naive and CD45RA-negative memory subsets. The count of this clone is one. This chain connects TRBV9 to TRBJ2-3; D is uncertain. This TCR came from a man aged 18-30 years in good health. Sequenced sample: memory CD4+ T cells sorted from blood. Subset described: CD45RA-negative fraction. The CDR3 sequence is CASSDAGSTDTQYF. DNA for the CDR3: TGTGCCAGCAGCGACGCAGGTAGCACAGATACGCAGTATTTT.